These 20 T cell receptor beta chains share one sample of origin, sequenced in a study of blood T cells in healthy people across ages. For the second PCR, which ran for 7 to 11 cycles, a sample-barcoded 5' primer and a J-beta primer mix were used. TCRdb processed the 5' RACE reads anew with MiXCR; each CDR3 protein has one entry. The table has roughly 1,100,000 distinct CDR3 sequences, around 25% seen once; the top ten hold approximately 0.75%. A further study also used this sample, focusing on T cells of mothers and their children.

Sequences were obtained from blood. All receptors derive from a girl aged 2 to 10 in good health.

The V gene is TRBV12-3 or TRBV12-4, the J gene TRBJ1-1, with 8 bases that match TRBD1. Trimming took 1 base from V and 1 from J; bases not matched to a gene: 5. This CDR3 region has 16 residues. CDR3 bases: TGTGCCAGCAGTTTAGGCACAGGGGGGTGGAACACTGAAGCTTTCTTT. Amino acids: CASSLGTGGWNTEAFF.

The chain employs TRBV4-2 and TRBJ2-3, with 9 bases lining up with TRBD2. This CDR3 region has 15 residues. Germline CDR1 and CDR2: LGHNA and YNFKEQ. Losses at the gene ends were 6 bases for V and 4 bases for J; bases not matched to a gene: 8. The CDR3 nucleotides are TGTGCCAGCAGGATAATAGCGGGAGCGGCAGATACGCAGTATTTT. Translating it yields CASRIIAGAADTQYF.

Only a few counts were recorded for this clonotype. The CDR3 DNA reads as TGTGCCAGCAGTTACGATCCGTCGGCAGGGGGAATGAACACTGAAGCTTTCTTT. Protein product: CASSYDPSAGGMNTEAFF. The V gene is TRBV6-7, the J gene TRBJ1-1, with 7 bases fitting TRBD1. TRBV6-7 qualifies as an ORF whose function is uncertain. CDR3 length: 18 amino acids. Losses at the gene ends were 2 bases for V and 0 bases for J; bases not matched to a gene: 12.

This clonotype was observed a handful of times. J is TRBJ2-7 and V is TRBV28; D may correspond to TRBD1 or TRBD2 (5 bases each). This CDR3 has 15 amino acids. Germline V CDR1 and CDR2: MDHEN, SYDVKM. The V and J ends lost 5 bases and 3 bases respectively, with 17 bases between them. The CDR3, as DNA: TGTGCCAGCAGTCGCCGGGACGGGGTTCTCTACGAGCAGTACTTC. Amino acids: CASSRRDGVLYEQYF.

The rearrangement uses TRBV7-9 and TRBJ2-7; tentative D call: TRBD2 (5 bases). V lost 4 bases, J lost 3 bases, and 13 bases lay in between. Germline V CDR1 and CDR2: SEHNR, FQNEAQ (reference sequence). The CDR3 sequence is 14 residues long. The CDR3 here is CASSSSRESYEQYF. The CDR3 bases are TGTGCCAGCAGCTCTTCAAGGGAGAGCTACGAGCAGTACTTC.

This clonotype was detected a few times. The J gene is TRBJ2-3, the V gene TRBV4-1; 8 bases agree with TRBD1. Germline assignment: CDR1 MGHRA and CDR2 YSYEKL. CDR3 size: 14 residues. Unmatched junction bases numbered 6, after V lost 4 bases and J lost 6 bases. CDR3 residues: CASSRGTGPDTQYF. CDR3 in DNA: TGCGCCAGCAGCCGAGGGACAGGCCCGGATACGCAGTATTTT.

In its sample, this clonotype was seen many times. The V gene is TRBV11-2, the J gene TRBJ2-5; 9 bases map to TRBD2. The CDR3 is made up of 16 amino acids. From germline, CDR1 is SGHAT and CDR2 FQNNGV. The V gene end was trimmed by 2 bases and the J gene end by 1 base; junction bases not matched to a gene: 5. CDR3 nucleotide sequence: TGTGCCAGCAGCTTATTCAAGCGGGAGGTCCAAGAGACCCAGTACTTC. This gives the protein CASSLFKREVQETQYF.

This clonotype was counted once. This rearrangement joins TRBV14 to TRBJ1-2, with no clear D. Germline-derived CDR1 and CDR2 are SGHDN and FVKESK. Trimming cost V 0 bases and J 5 bases, with 10 bases left between them. The CDR3 runs 14 residues. The chain's CDR3 is CASSQDLGSYGYTF. DNA of the CDR3: TGTGCCAGCAGCCAAGACCTGGGTTCGTATGGCTACACCTTC.

V usage is TRBV29-1 and J usage is TRBJ2-7, with 8 bases aligning to TRBD1. The CDR3 is made up of 14 amino acids. The germline gives CDR1 SQVTM, CDR2 ANQGSEA. The V segment lost 2 bases and the J segment 4 bases; nucleotides outside the gene matches: 7. CDR3 sequence: CSVELGQESYEQYF. The CDR3 region has the DNA TGCAGCGTTGAATTGGGACAGGAGTCTTACGAGCAGTACTTC.

The V and J genes are TRBV29-1 and TRBJ2-7, with D possibly being TRBD1 or TRBD2 (7 bases each). The CDR3 has 12 amino acids. Germline V gene lookup returns CDR1 SQVTM and CDR2 ANQGSEA. With 4 bases removed from V and 6 bases from J, the gap between germline ends came to 13 bases. DNA of the CDR3: TGCAGCGTTGGGGAGGGGGCTGGCGAGCAGTACTTC. Its protein product is CSVGEGAGEQYF.

The chain is built from TRBV11-1 and TRBJ1-4; tentatively, D is TRBD1 (5 bases). The CDR3 length is 13 residues. V gave up 2 bases and J gave up 10 bases, with 11 bases separating them. Looked up from germline, CDR1 is SGHAT and CDR2 is FQDESV (reference sequence). CDR3 residues: CASSLLQGGKLFF. The CDR3, as DNA: TGTGCCAGCAGCTTATTGCAGGGCGGAAAACTGTTTTTT.

This clonotype was observed a few times. This chain uses TRBV5-1 with TRBJ1-5; D unclear. The germline V and J ends were trimmed by 0 bases and 7 bases, with 11 bases remaining between them. Germline-derived CDR1 and CDR2 are SGHRS and YFSETQ. There are 14 residues in the CDR3. The DNA for the CDR3 is TGCGCCAGCAGCTTGGACGGACCCAGACAGCCCCAGCATTTT. This translates into CASSLDGPRQPQHF.

This clonotype was seen a handful of times. This rearrangement joins TRBV20-1 to TRBJ2-5; D may be TRBD2 (6 bases). Trimming stripped 3 bases from V and 2 bases from J, with 10 bases between. From germline, CDR1 is DFQATT and CDR2 SNEGSKA (reference sequence). The CDR3 extends over 13 amino acids. The DNA for the CDR3 is TGCAGTGCTAGGGTTGGGGGGCAAGAGACCCAGTACTTC. It specifies CSARVGGQETQYF.

This chain joins TRBV7-9 and TRBJ2-5; D is undetermined. The DNA end lines up better with TRBJ2-7; the J call may be wrong. The CDR3 is 13 residues long. CDR1 and CDR2 from the germline V gene are SEHNR and FQNEAQ (reference sequence). CDR3 in DNA: TGTGCCAGCAGCTTGACAAAAGACTACGAGCAGTACTTC. Translating gives CASSLTKDYEQYF.

The sample holds many counts of this clonotype. This chain uses TRBV7-9 with TRBJ2-5; tentative D call: TRBD1 (5 bases). Trimming stripped 7 bases from V and 3 bases from J, with 9 bases between. CDR3 size: 12 residues. Germline V gene data show CDR1 as SEHNR and CDR2 as FQNEAQ (reference sequence). The CDR3: CASTGAEETQYF. The CDR3 region has the DNA TGTGCCAGCACTGGGGCAGAAGAGACCCAGTACTTC.

The chain uses TRBV2 and TRBJ2-4; 7 nucleotides line up with TRBD1. There are 11 residues in the CDR3. V lost 2 bases and J lost 14; bases outside the gene matches: 3. Germline-derived CDR1 and CDR2 are SNHLY and FYNNEI. The CDR3 sequence: CASSELTGKYF. CDR3 nucleotides: TGTGCCAGCAGTGAATTGACAGGGAAGTACTTC.

As DNA, the CDR3 is TGCGCCAGCAGCTTGGCCGTAGCTGCCGGGGAGCTGTTTTTT. This gives the protein CASSLAVAAGELFF. This chain uses TRBV5-1 with TRBJ2-2; no reliable D call. V was shortened by 0 bases and J by 6 bases, with 9 bases between the two germline ends. The CDR3 runs 14 residues. Germline values: CDR1 SGHRS, CDR2 YFSETQ.

This clonotype was found many times. The J gene is TRBJ2-5, the V gene TRBV4-1; 9 bases match TRBD2. Germline loops: CDR1 MGHRA, CDR2 YSYEKL. The CDR3 covers 16 residues. The V gene end was trimmed by 8 bases and the J gene end by 5 bases; junction bases not matched to a gene: 15. CDR3 sequence (DNA): TGCGCCAGCTCTCGCGGGGGGGTAAAAAGTTCGGAGACCCAGTACTTC. It codes for CASSRGGVKSSETQYF.

The chain couples TRBV5-5 to TRBJ1-1; D unresolved. The CDR3 is 13 amino acids. Per germline, CDR1 SGHKS and CDR2 YYEKEE (reference sequence). The ends were cut back, 1 base at V and 6 bases at J, with 10 bases in the middle. This CDR3 reads CASSLTAISEAFF. The CDR3 DNA sequence: TGTGCCAGCAGCTTGACCGCTATATCTGAAGCTTTCTTT.

The V gene is TRBV4-1, the J gene TRBJ2-5; 8 nucleotides match TRBD2. The J call may be incorrect, as the DNA end agrees better with TRBJ2-1. The CDR3 contains 17 residues. CDR1 is MGHRA, CDR2 YSYEKL, per germline. CDR3 loop: CASSQDREGTKEDEQFF. DNA for the CDR3: TGCGCCAGCAGCCAAGATCGGGAGGGGACAAAGGAGGATGAGCAGTTCTTC.